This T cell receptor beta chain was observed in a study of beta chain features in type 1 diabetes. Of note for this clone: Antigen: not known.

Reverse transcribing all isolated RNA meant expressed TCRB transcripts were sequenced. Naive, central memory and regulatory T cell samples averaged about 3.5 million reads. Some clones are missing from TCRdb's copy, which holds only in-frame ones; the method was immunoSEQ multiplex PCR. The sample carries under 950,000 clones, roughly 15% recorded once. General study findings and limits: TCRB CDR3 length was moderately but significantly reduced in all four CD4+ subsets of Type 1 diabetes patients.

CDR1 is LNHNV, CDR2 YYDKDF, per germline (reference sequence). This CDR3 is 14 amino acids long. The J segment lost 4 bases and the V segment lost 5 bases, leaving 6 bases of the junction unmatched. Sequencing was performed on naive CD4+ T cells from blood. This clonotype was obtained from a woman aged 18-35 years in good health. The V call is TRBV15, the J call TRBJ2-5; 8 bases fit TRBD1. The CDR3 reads CATSATGVAETQYF. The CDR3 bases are TGTGCCACCAGCGCGACAGGGGTGGCAGAGACCCAGTACTTC.